This TCR beta chain was captured by sequencing in a study of OX40 agonist ivuxolimab in advanced cancers. Study-level background: Three patients, one with hepatocellular carcinoma and two with cutaneous melanoma, achieved partial responses.

Looked up from germline, CDR1 is MNHNS and CDR2 is SASEGT. With 0 bases removed from V and 3 bases from J, the gap between germline ends came to 9 bases. CDR3 length: 14 amino acids. Clones were sequenced by immunoSEQ multiplex PCR, and TCRdb holds only the in-frame ones, with some missing. The data contain over 50,000 clones, roughly four fifths of them seen just once; the ten biggest clones take up approximately 0.7%. The specimen comprised CD4+ or CD8+ T cells sorted from blood, sampled in a trial of the OX40 agonist ivuxolimab. The receptor's source is an adult with an advanced solid tumor such as melanoma, head and neck, liver or kidney cancer. The chain is built from TRBV6-1 and TRBJ2-7; possible D gene TRBD1, 5 bases. The CDR3 nucleotides read TGTGCCAGCAGTGAAGCCCAGGGTGACTACGAGCAGTACTTC. It is translated as CASSEAQGDYEQYF.